These T cell receptor beta chains were read from a single sample in a study of lymphopenia after photon versus proton radiotherapy. TCRdb keeps only in-frame clones here, not all; method: immunoSEQ multiplex PCR. This sample has 20,000 to 25,000 clones, with around nine tenths found just once. The sequencing here drew on peripheral blood, taken from a patient treated with proton-based radiotherapy. These receptors all come from a man older than 75 with esophageal cancer. CDR3s include the opening cysteine and the closing phenylalanine or tryptophan.

v_gene,j_gene,CDR3aa
TRBV7-2,-,CASSPLGTSGSRNEQYF
TRBV19,TRBJ1-1,CASSIVGDATKMAFF
TRBV7-2,TRBJ1-5,CASSRNLRTQGPQHF
TRBV6-1,TRBJ1-4,CASSPGPEKLFF
TRBV2,TRBJ2-7,CASRQTGRSYEQYF
TRBV18,TRBJ2-7,CASSPAAAYEQYF
TRBV19,TRBJ1-2,CASSPQVGGGYGYTF
TRBV7-3,TRBJ2-3,CASSPTRTDTQYF
TRBV11-2,TRBJ2-7,CASSVLGGGTYEQYF
TRBV19,TRBJ2-6,CASSIHHRSGANVLTF
TRBV11-2,TRBJ1-6,CASSYAGQQNSPLHF
TRBV29-1,TRBJ2-7,CSVSHWGRGEQYF
TRBV30,TRBJ2-1,CAWSVVLGPPIF
TRBV4-3,TRBJ1-1,CASSQVTGDGTEAFF
TRBV7-9,TRBJ2-2,CASSPPAGSMTGLFF
TRBV18,TRBJ2-3,CASSPGLAGAKGEADTQYF
TRBV27,TRBJ1-1,CASKYPGPYTEAFF
TRBV5-1,TRBJ2-2,CASSSRSGTGSTGELFF
TRBV7-2,TRBJ2-5,CASSPRQIQETQYF
TRBV6-5,TRBJ1-2,CASSLGGQPYGYTF
TRBV19,TRBJ1-1,CASSWGQANTEAFF
TRBV4-2,TRBJ1-4,CASSQGGRGPNEKLFF
TRBV4-1,TRBJ2-2,CASSQGNGGELFF
TRBV19,TRBJ2-7,CAIEDRFTYEQYF
TRBV29-1,TRBJ2-2,CSVEGGAGELFF
TRBV27,TRBJ2-7,CASSLNIAGTSYEQYF
TRBV18,TRBJ2-7,CASSPDRGYGEQYF
TRBV7-2,TRBJ2-5,CASSLGTRAQYF
TRBV4-2,TRBJ2-3,CASSPRTDTQYF
TRBV5-5,TRBJ2-7,CASSWQGYEQYF
TRBV7-3,TRBJ2-3,CASSLMGQGADDTQYF
TRBV2,TRBJ2-7,CASRVGLAVSYEQYF
TRBV7-2,TRBJ2-1,CASNFGTSGGRNLNEQFF
TRBV29-1,TRBJ1-2,CSVLRDRGDGYTF
TRBV18,TRBJ2-1,CASSPPGYSYNEQFF
TRBV11-2,TRBJ2-5,CASSGGQGGETQYF
TRBV4-1,TRBJ2-7,CASSQDLQLAGGSYEQYF
TRBV5-6,TRBJ2-2,CASSQDYSGGELFF
TRBV10-3,TRBJ2-1,CAIRPGTAGNEQFF
TRBV5-1,TRBJ1-2,CASRELGQGDYGYTF
TRBV7-7,TRBJ2-1,CASSPGTSYNEQFF
TRBV10-3,TRBJ2-2,CAISPRGSPTGELFF
TRBV5-6,TRBJ1-4,CASINLGGALNEKLFF
TRBV7-3,TRBJ1-1,CASSSGWDTEAFF
TRBV7-2,TRBJ1-2,CASSPRTGYTF
TRBV7-2,TRBJ2-2,CASSGGAARDTGELFF
TRBV7-2,TRBJ1-2,CASSPAGQGVEGYTF
TRBV7-6,TRBJ2-2,CASRSSPNTGELFF
TRBV19,TRBJ2-1,CASRKRGKGYNEQFF
TRBV5-4,TRBJ2-7,CASSSSLAGTYEQYF
TRBV18,TRBJ1-4,CASGPSGGLREKLFF
TRBV7-2,TRBJ2-7,CASSVRGGYEQYF
TRBV11-3,TRBJ2-2,CASSSRGGGVGGELFF
TRBV11-2,TRBJ2-7,CASSLVLEREQYF
TRBV5-8,TRBJ1-2,CASSTGSAYGYTF